The 8 T cell receptor beta chains listed next were all sequenced from one sample in a study of identifying expanded T cells in peripheral blood (dated by TCRdb to between 2017 and 2020). Libraries were made using the immunoSEQ multiplex PCR assay. TCRdb retrieved this table from immuneACCESS and kept in-frame rearrangements only. Not all clones are present; in checked studies, unresolved V genes account for under half, and no reason is known for the remainder. The sample contains around 80,000 clones, 85% to 90% of them found a single time. Of the sample, 3% to 4% is held by the ten largest clones. The specimen was blood. These receptors all come from a person aged 18 to 75 in good health.

The chain employs TRBV15 and TRBJ1-2; the D gene is possibly TRBD1 (5 bases). CDR3 size: 14 residues. The germline CDR1 and CDR2 sequences are LNHNV and YYDKDF (reference sequence). The V end lost 5 bases, the J end lost 4 bases, and 14 bases lay between the germline ends. CDR3 coding DNA: TGTGCCACCAGCCTAGATTCTGGGACCTATGGCTACACCTTC. Translating it yields CATSLDSGTYGYTF.

The chain couples TRBV27 to TRBJ2-1, with 14 bases aligning to TRBD2. V trimming: 5 bases; J trimming: 10 bases; junction bases outside the gene matches: 7. Germline CDR1 reads MNHEY; CDR2 reads SMNVEV (reference sequence). This CDR3 is 15 amino acids long. In DNA form, the CDR3 reads TGTGCCAGCAGTACCGGGACTAGCGGGAGTAGAGAGCAGTTCTTC. Amino acids: CASSTGTSGSREQFF.

V is TRBV10-2 and J is TRBJ2-5, with TRBD1 as a possible D gene (5 bases). CDR1 WSHSY and CDR2 SAAADI come from the germline V gene. The CDR3 length is 12 residues. Trimming left V 5 bases short and J 4 bases short, with 8 bases between. CDR3 bases: TGCGCCAGCAGTCCGCAGGGAGAGACCCAGTACTTC. It codes for CASSPQGETQYF.

The genes are TRBV19 and TRBJ1-5, with TRBD1 as a possible D gene (5 bases). The germline CDR1 and CDR2 sequences are LNHDA and SQIVND (reference sequence). Deletions cut 5 bases from V and 3 bases from J, with 14 bases between. The CDR3 runs to 15 residues. Written as DNA, the CDR3 is TGTGCCAGTAGTGGGGCCCGGATTCCCAATCAGCCCCAGCATTTT. Protein product: CASSGARIPNQPQHF.

The chain is built from TRBV6-6 and TRBJ2-7, with D possibly matching TRBD1 (6 bases). Germline CDR1 is MNHNY and CDR2 is SVGAGI (reference sequence). The CDR3 runs to 16 residues. Between the trimmed V and J ends, which lost 5 bases and 6 bases, there was a span of 23 bases. The CDR3 loop reads CASSPPDRPMAAEQYF. Written as DNA, the CDR3 is TGTGCCAGCAGTCCCCCGGACAGACCTATGGCGGCCGAGCAGTACTTC.

The chain employs TRBV19 and TRBJ1-1, with TRBD1 matching 7 bases. V was pared by 3 bases and J by 7 bases, with 5 bases of the junction left unmatched. The CDR3 spans 13 residues. CDR1 is LNHDA and CDR2 is SQIVND in the germline V gene (reference sequence). DNA of the CDR3: TGTGCCAGTAGTATTCGAGGGGGCTTTGAAGCTTTCTTT. Encoded protein: CASSIRGGFEAFF.

The V call is TRBV19, the J call TRBJ1-1, with 8 bases matching TRBD1. The CDR3 is 16 amino acids. V dropped 5 bases and J dropped 2; count of bases not matched to a gene: 10. The germline gives CDR1 LNHDA, CDR2 SQIVND (reference sequence). CDR3 amino acids: CASSLDRVRYNTEAFF. The CDR3 DNA reads TGTGCCAGTAGTTTGGACAGGGTCCGCTATAACACTGAAGCTTTCTTT.

The chain combines TRBV28 with TRBJ1-2; D is ambiguous. The germline V and J ends were trimmed by 5 bases and 3 bases, with 13 bases remaining between them. CDR1 and CDR2 from the germline V gene are MDHEN and SYDVKM. CDR3 length: 14 amino acids. CDR3 nucleotide sequence: TGTGCCAGCAGTACCGCCCAACCATACTATGGCTACACCTTC. This encodes CASSTAQPYYGYTF.